This TCR beta chain was identified during a study of T cells in Graves' hyperthyroidism and ophthalmopathy. Study-level background: Peripheral blood was collected at initial diagnosis, before any treatment.

The investigators amplified TCR beta CDR3 regions from RNA transcripts. First-round RT-PCR with HTBI primers amplified the TCR CDR3 region. Each CDR3 protein is one row after TCRdb ran MiXCR on the multiplex PCR reads. Of nearly 600,000 distinct CDR3 sequences listed, 14% are singletons. Points from the study as a whole: Blood also held most thyroid clonotypes expanded beyond 0.001.

This clonotype was counted many times. The antigen is undetermined. The sample was blood. This sequence was found in a woman younger than 30 with Graves' ophthalmopathy.

The CDR3 DNA follows: TGCGCCAGCAGCGTGGGACAGGGTGTTCAGCCCCAGCATTTT. This codes for CASSVGQGVQPQHF. V gene TRBV5-1 combines with J gene TRBJ1-5; 9 bases are shared with TRBD1. The junction had 5 bases not matched to a gene; V was cut back by 4 bases and J by 6 bases. The CDR3 has 14 amino acids. Germline CDR1 and CDR2: SGHRS and YFSETQ.